This T cell receptor (beta chain) was recovered during a study of T cell responses to AZD1222 COVID-19 vaccine. Study observations and caveats: The donors showed a predominance of white British ancestry and of females, with possible underestimation of clonal diversity. At baseline, seropositivity was found in only a handful of AZD1222 recipients. Repertoires were obtained only post-peak T cell response.

With regard to this clone: Its specificity is unknown.

Some clones are missing from TCRdb's copy, which holds only in-frame ones; the method was immunoSEQ multiplex PCR. Among roughly 96,000 clones, 80% to 90% were seen once, and the ten largest hold 1.5% to 2%. The V end was cut by 6 bases, the J end by 11 bases, with 20 bases between. Germline V CDR1 and CDR2: MDHEN, SYDVKM. The CDR3 contains 14 residues. The sample here was peripheral blood, taken on day 0 of AZD1222 vaccination. The receptor was isolated from an adult in good health. The rearrangement joins TRBV28 to TRBJ2-1; D perhaps matches TRBD1 (5 bases). CDR3: CASSSQGTIPQQFF. DNA for the CDR3: TGTGCCAGCAGCAGTCAGGGAACGATCCCACAGCAGTTCTTC.